The clone carrying this T cell receptor beta chain was observed a few times. V was pared by 0 bases and J by 2 bases, with 2 bases of the junction left unmatched. The CDR3 runs 15 residues. Germline CDR1 GTSNPN, CDR2 SVGIG (reference sequence). The data originate from a study of cytotoxic CD8 clonotypes in ibrutinib-treated CLL. Only in-frame clones appear in the TCRdb table, and some are missing; sequencing was by immunoSEQ multiplex PCR. There are 30,000 to 40,000 clones in the sample; more than 65% occur only once, and around 30% lies in the top ten. The rearrangement uses TRBV30 and TRBJ2-3, with TRBD2 matching 10 bases. This clonotype was obtained from a human donor with chronic lymphocytic leukemia. Sample: PBMCs, taken before ibrutinib treatment. In DNA form, the CDR3 reads TGTGCCTGGAGTGTAGGACTAGCGGACACAGATACGCAGTATTTT. It encodes CAWSVGLADTDTQYF.